The present T cell receptor beta chain was sequenced within a study of OX40 agonist ivuxolimab in advanced cancers. Looking at the study overall: Prior checkpoint blockade (anti-PD-1, anti-PD-L1 or anti-CTLA-4) was permitted; over 30% had it. Partial responses were achieved by three patients: one hepatocellular carcinoma, two cutaneous melanoma.

It was autoimmune disease history or systemic immunosuppression that excluded patients. Sequencing was performed with immunoSEQ multiplex PCR; in TCRdb, only in-frame clones are kept and a portion is missing. The profile covers fewer than 70,000 clones, with roughly 86% appearing a single time and roughly 2% taken by the ten largest. CDR3 length: 14 amino acids. Trimming took 4 bases from V and 3 from J, leaving 10 bases between them. The germline gives CDR1 SNHLY, CDR2 FYNNEI. This receptor was identified in an adult with an advanced solid tumor such as melanoma, head and neck, liver or kidney cancer. This material consisted of CD4+ or CD8+ T cells sorted from blood, taken in a trial of the OX40 agonist ivuxolimab. V gene TRBV2 combines with J gene TRBJ1-5; D unresolved. The CDR3 DNA reads as TGTGCCAGCAGTGTGGTCAGAAACAATCAGCCCCAGCATTTT. Its translation: CASSVVRNNQPQHF.